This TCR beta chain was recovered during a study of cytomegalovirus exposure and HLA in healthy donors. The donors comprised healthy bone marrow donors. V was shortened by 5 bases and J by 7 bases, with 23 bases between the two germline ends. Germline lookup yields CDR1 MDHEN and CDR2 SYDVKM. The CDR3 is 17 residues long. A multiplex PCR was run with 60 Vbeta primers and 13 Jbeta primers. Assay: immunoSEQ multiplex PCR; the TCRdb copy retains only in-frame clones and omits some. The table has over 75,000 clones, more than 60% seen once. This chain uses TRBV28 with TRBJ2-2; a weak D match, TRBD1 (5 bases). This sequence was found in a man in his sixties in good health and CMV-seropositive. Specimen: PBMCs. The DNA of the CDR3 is TGTGCCAGCAGTCCACCGAGTCTCGGCAGGGCCGGCGGGGAGCTGTTTTTT. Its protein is CASSPPSLGRAGGELFF.